This T cell receptor beta chain was profiled in a study of T-cell memory formation after mild COVID-19. Findings of the study overall: The main location of contracting CD4+ clones was CM and EM, and that of contracting CD8+ clones was EMRA. Second-wave clones that peaked on day 37 lacked confirmed SARS-CoV-2 specificity. Memory cells collected pre-infection included some clones that later responded, suggesting cross-reactive memory joined.

V gave up 4 bases and J gave up 0 bases; unmatched junction bases: 5. CDR3 length: 15 residues. Germline values: CDR1 SGHRS, CDR2 YFSETQ. This clonotype was seen many times. The antigen remains undetermined. Constant-segment primers served in 5'RACE that generated TCR alpha and TCR beta cDNA libraries bearing sample barcodes and UMIs. MiXCR was run by TCRdb on the 5' RACE reads, yielding one entry per CDR3 protein. Of 300,000 to 400,000 distinct CDR3 sequences in the sample, 14% were seen once. This chain uses TRBV5-1 with TRBJ1-1, with 8 bases lining up with TRBD1. The TCR comes from a young man who had mild COVID-19 (a few samples of this study predate the infection). Cell type and time point are not known. Material for sequencing was PBMCs or a T cell subset sorted from them (not recorded which). The CDR3 loop is CASSGGTGVNTEAFF. The DNA for the CDR3 is TGCGCCAGCAGCGGAGGGACAGGTGTGAACACTGAAGCTTTCTTT.